The entry that follows covers one T cell receptor (beta chain) sequence. The target antigen is unknown. Here immunoSEQ multiplex PCR was the method, and the copy in TCRdb shows in-frame clones only, minus some. The data show 75,000 to 100,000 clones, about nine tenths seen once. The V and J ends lost 1 base and 4 bases respectively, with 17 bases between them. CDR1 is SGHKS, CDR2 YYEKEE, per germline (reference sequence). This CDR3 contains 16 residues. The data stem from a study of T cell responses to AZD1222 COVID-19 vaccine. Study-level results: The CD4 TCRs associated with vaccination extended across spike and predominated at 160-218 and 743-854. Repertoire samples came only from after the peak T cell response. Donors in the cohort were predominantly white British and more often female, and clonal diversity was possibly underestimated.

This rearrangement joins TRBV5-5 to TRBJ1-2; D ambiguous. The material sequenced was peripheral blood, taken on day 0 of AZD1222 vaccination. The origin of this receptor is an adult in good health. This chain's CDR3 is CASSLSAGALVYGYTF. The CDR3 DNA is TGTGCCAGCAGCTTGTCGGCCGGAGCTTTGGTCTATGGCTACACCTTC.